Each of the 25 T cell receptor beta chains below was sequenced from the same sample in a study of T cell responses to AZD1222 COVID-19 vaccine. The protocol was immunoSEQ multiplex PCR, while the TCRdb copy is restricted to in-frame clones and leaves out a portion. The table shows some 56,000 clones, with 75% to 90% occurring only once. Specimen: peripheral blood, collected on day 0 of AZD1222 vaccination. The receptors derive from an adult in good health.

In this sample, this clone turned up once. This rearrangement joins TRBV29-1 to TRBJ1-1; maybe TRBD1 (5 bases). Germline V CDR1 and CDR2: SQVTM, ANQGSEA. Trimming cost V 4 bases and J 8 bases, with 14 bases left between them. The CDR3 is 12 amino acids. In DNA, the CDR3 is TGCAGCGTTGGGGGCCGGGAGGCCGAAGCTTTCTTT. This encodes CSVGGREAEAFF.

The sample holds a few counts of this clone. The rearrangement uses TRBV14 and TRBJ2-7; perhaps D is TRBD1 or TRBD2 (5 bases each). This CDR3 has 12 amino acids. Germline V gene lookup returns CDR1 SGHDN and CDR2 FVKESK. V dropped 8 bases and J dropped 6 bases, with 14 bases sitting between them. The DNA of the CDR3 is TGTGCCAGCGGCCTGGGACCCGGCGAGCAGTACTTC. Amino acid sequence: CASGLGPGEQYF.

This CDR3 is CASSLLRGGSPLHF. CDR3 in DNA: TGTGCCAGCAGCCTTCTCAGGGGAGGCTCACCCCTCCACTTT. The chain has TRBV5-6 and TRBJ1-6; D is perhaps TRBD1 (6 bases). The germline gives CDR1 SGHDT, CDR2 YYEEEE. The CDR3 has 14 amino acids. Trimming took 4 bases from V and 10 from J, leaving 15 bases between them.

This chain uses TRBV5-4 with TRBJ2-1, with D maybe TRBD2 (5 bases). There are 15 residues in the CDR3. V shed 0 bases and J shed 9 bases, with 16 bases lying between them. CDR1 and CDR2 (germline): SGHNT, YYREEE (reference sequence). The CDR3 DNA sequence: TGTGCCAGCAGCTTGGCCGGGGTAGTGGCGTCTGAGCAGTTCTTC. The encoded protein is CASSLAGVVASEQFF.

The chain is built from TRBV5-6 and TRBJ2-7; no clear D gene. The CDR3 length is 11 residues. V was cut by 4 bases and J by 2 bases, with 4 bases left in between. The germline gives CDR1 SGHDT, CDR2 YYEEEE. The CDR3 coding sequence is TGTGCCAGCAGCACCACCTACGAGCAGTACTTC. It translates to CASSTTYEQYF.

This chain joins TRBV6-5 and TRBJ1-3; no reliable D call. Trimming pared 0 bases from V and 0 bases from J, leaving 9 bases between. This CDR3 is built from 16 residues. Germline CDR1 MNHEY, CDR2 SVGAGI. CDR3 bases: TGTGCCAGCAGTTACTCGAGATACCGCTCTGGAAACACCATATATTTT. Encoded protein: CASSYSRYRSGNTIYF.

The rearrangement uses TRBV6-5 and TRBJ2-7; D unresolved. The CDR3 is 11 amino acids. Germline CDR1 reads MNHEY; CDR2 reads SVGAGI. Trimming took 10 bases from V and 3 from J, leaving 10 bases between them. CDR3 loop: CAISLYYEQYF. DNA of the CDR3: TGTGCCATCTCCCTATACTACGAGCAGTACTTC.

This sequence joins TRBV12-3 or TRBV12-4 and TRBJ1-1; no definite D call. With 6 bases removed from V and 11 bases from J, the gap between germline ends came to 19 bases. The CDR3 covers 13 residues. The DNA for the CDR3 is TGTGCCAGCAGCACCCGCCGGGCCCCCGCCGCTTTCTTT. Its translation: CASSTRRAPAAFF.

This chain uses TRBV7-2 with TRBJ2-5; maybe TRBD1 (6 bases). The ends were cut back, 3 bases at V and 5 bases at J, with 16 bases in the middle. Germline V gene lookup returns CDR1 SGHTA and CDR2 FQGNSA. The CDR3 extends over 15 amino acids. The CDR3 nucleotides are TGTGCCAGCAGCTTTGACACAGGGAGTGGGGAGACCCAGTACTTC. Protein product: CASSFDTGSGETQYF.

This clone was observed a single time. This rearrangement joins TRBV5-8 to TRBJ2-1, with 8 bases fitting TRBD1. Trimming took 0 bases from V and 4 from J; bases not matched to a gene: 3. Germline loops: CDR1 SGHTS, CDR2 YDEGEE. CDR3 size: 15 residues. The CDR3 DNA sequence: TGTGCCAGCAGCTTGGGGACAGGGAATTACAATGAGCAGTTCTTC. Protein: CASSLGTGNYNEQFF.

The chain has TRBV7-2 and TRBJ2-2; maybe TRBD1 (5 bases). V was cut by 5 bases and J by 7 bases, with 14 bases left in between. From germline, CDR1 is SGHTA and CDR2 FQGNSA. This CDR3 has 14 amino acids. The chain's CDR3 is CASSQQAPYGELFF. The CDR3 DNA follows: TGTGCCAGCAGCCAACAGGCCCCTTACGGGGAGCTGTTTTTT.

This clone was observed a few times. V and J are TRBV28 and TRBJ2-7, with 9 bases matching TRBD2. The CDR3 covers 14 residues. Germline assignment: CDR1 MDHEN and CDR2 SYDVKM. The ends lost 7 bases at V and 4 bases at J; junction bases unmatched: 8. The CDR3 DNA is TGTGCCAGCAAGGGGCTAGCGGGGATATACGAGCAGTACTTC. Translating it yields CASKGLAGIYEQYF.

The chain joins TRBV5-6 to TRBJ2-7; the match to TRBD1 covers 9 bases. Per the germline V gene, CDR1 is SGHDT and CDR2 is YYEEEE. Trimming at V came to 2 bases and at J to 5 bases, leaving 5 bases not matched to a gene. This CDR3 contains 14 residues. DNA of the CDR3: TGTGCCAGCAGCTTCGGGACAGGGCGCCACGAGCAGTACTTC. This codes for CASSFGTGRHEQYF.

This clone has a single count. The J gene is TRBJ1-2, the V gene TRBV5-6, with unresolved D. This CDR3 is built from 15 residues. V shed 0 bases and J shed 3 bases, with 12 bases lying between them. Germline CDR1 is SGHDT and CDR2 is YYEEEE. The CDR3 DNA is TGTGCCAGCAGCTTGGGCCCCAGAAGTGACTATGGCTACACCTTC. Translation gives CASSLGPRSDYGYTF.

J is TRBJ1-1 and V is TRBV9; D gene uncertain. V was cut by 2 bases and J by 3 bases, with 11 bases left in between. This CDR3 has 14 residues. The germline gives CDR1 SGDLS, CDR2 YYNGEE. Here the CDR3 reads CASSVMRTDTEAFF. In DNA, the CDR3 is TGTGCCAGCAGCGTTATGCGGACTGACACTGAAGCTTTCTTT.

This rearrangement joins TRBV30 to TRBJ2-4; D is perhaps TRBD2 (5 bases). CDR1 is GTSNPN and CDR2 is SVGIG in the germline V gene (reference sequence). Trimming took off 2 bases at V and 0 bases at J, with 11 bases between the two ends. CDR3 length: 15 amino acids. This chain's CDR3 is CAWSRRELAKNIQYF. The CDR3 DNA reads TGTGCCTGGAGTCGACGGGAACTAGCCAAAAACATTCAGTACTTC.

The chain is built from TRBV9 and TRBJ2-1, with a tentative D call TRBD1 (6 bases). CDR1 and CDR2 (germline): SGDLS, YYNGEE. This CDR3 is built from 15 residues. V was trimmed by 0 bases and J by 6 bases, leaving 13 bases between them. The CDR3 loop reads CASSVGGRQLNEQFF. The CDR3 coding sequence is TGTGCCAGCAGCGTAGGGGGGCGTCAACTCAATGAGCAGTTCTTC.

The V gene is TRBV7-2, the J gene TRBJ2-5; TRBD2 agrees at 14 bases. CDR1 and CDR2 (germline): SGHTA, FQGNSA. CDR3 size: 18 residues. The V segment lost 4 bases and the J segment 4 bases; nucleotides outside the gene matches: 11. This CDR3 reads CASSSGTSGGISRETQYF. The CDR3 nucleotides are TGTGCCAGCAGCTCCGGGACTAGCGGGGGTATCTCGAGAGAGACCCAGTACTTC.

The chain has TRBV7-2 and TRBJ1-2; D not resolved. The CDR3 spans 13 residues. The germline V gene has CDR1 SGHTA and CDR2 FQGNSA. V dropped 1 base and J dropped 7 bases, with 10 bases sitting between them. CDR3 in amino acids: CASSLVGEGGYTF. CDR3 coding DNA: TGTGCCAGCAGCTTAGTGGGCGAAGGTGGCTACACCTTC.

V and J are TRBV19 and TRBJ1-2; D is possibly TRBD1 (5 bases). The CDR3 has 16 amino acids. Trimming shortened V by 6 bases and J by 2 bases, and 19 bases separated the two germline ends. Per germline, CDR1 LNHDA and CDR2 SQIVND (reference sequence). As DNA, the CDR3 is TGTGCCAGTAGAATACGTGGCACCCAGGGAAACTATGGCTACACCTTC. The encoded protein is CASRIRGTQGNYGYTF.

This rearrangement joins TRBV18 to TRBJ1-4, with D perhaps matching TRBD1 (6 bases). There are 14 residues in the CDR3. Germline CDR1 is KGHSH and CDR2 is LQKENI. The V gene lost 3 bases and the J gene lost 4 bases, with 9 bases spanning the gap. CDR3 residues: CASSPGGDNEKLFF. CDR3 DNA sequence: TGTGCCAGCTCACCTGGGGGCGATAATGAAAAACTGTTTTTT.

This clone was seen a few times. This chain joins TRBV24-1 and TRBJ2-2; 9 nucleotides match TRBD1. Germline CDR1 and CDR2: KGHDR and SFDVKD. The CDR3 length is 16 residues. V was pared by 4 bases and J by 4 bases, with 6 bases of the junction left unmatched. The chain's CDR3 is CATSDRRQGGTGELFF. In nucleotides, the CDR3 is TGTGCCACCAGTGACAGAAGACAGGGGGGCACCGGGGAGCTGTTTTTT.

This rearrangement joins TRBV9 to TRBJ1-5; D possibly corresponds to TRBD1 (6 bases). Germline V gene lookup returns CDR1 SGDLS and CDR2 YYNGEE. Between the trimmed V and J ends, which lost 4 bases and 4 bases, there was a span of 9 bases. CDR3 length: 13 residues. CDR3 in amino acids: CASSRDINQPQHF. The CDR3 nucleotides read TGTGCCAGCAGCCGGGACATAAATCAGCCCCAGCATTTT.

The chain links TRBV7-8 to TRBJ1-2; D call uncertain. The germline gives CDR1 SGHVS, CDR2 FQNEAQ. The ends were cut back, 1 base at V and 1 base at J, with 19 bases in the middle. The CDR3 consists of 18 residues. The CDR3 loop is CASSLGSSRAGGNYGYTF. In nucleotides, the CDR3 is TGTGCCAGCAGCTTAGGGAGTTCTCGGGCGGGAGGTAACTATGGCTACACCTTC. Variable domain in full (rest from reference TRBV7-8 and TRBJ1-2): GAGVSQSPRYKVAKRGQDVALRCDPISGHVSLFWYQQALGQGPEFLTYFQNEAQLDKSGLPSDRFFAERPEGSVSTLKIQRTQQEDSAVYLCASSLGSSRAGGNYGYTFGSGTRLTVV.

This sequence joins TRBV27 and TRBJ1-1; the D gene is possibly TRBD1 (6 bases). The CDR3 loop spans 13 amino acids. Germline V gives CDR1 MNHEY, CDR2 SMNVEV (reference sequence). V lost 1 base, J lost 6 bases, and 9 bases lay in between. The CDR3 DNA follows: TGTGCCAGCAGTTTATGGGGGCGGCCTGAAGCTTTCTTT. It translates to CASSLWGRPEAFF.